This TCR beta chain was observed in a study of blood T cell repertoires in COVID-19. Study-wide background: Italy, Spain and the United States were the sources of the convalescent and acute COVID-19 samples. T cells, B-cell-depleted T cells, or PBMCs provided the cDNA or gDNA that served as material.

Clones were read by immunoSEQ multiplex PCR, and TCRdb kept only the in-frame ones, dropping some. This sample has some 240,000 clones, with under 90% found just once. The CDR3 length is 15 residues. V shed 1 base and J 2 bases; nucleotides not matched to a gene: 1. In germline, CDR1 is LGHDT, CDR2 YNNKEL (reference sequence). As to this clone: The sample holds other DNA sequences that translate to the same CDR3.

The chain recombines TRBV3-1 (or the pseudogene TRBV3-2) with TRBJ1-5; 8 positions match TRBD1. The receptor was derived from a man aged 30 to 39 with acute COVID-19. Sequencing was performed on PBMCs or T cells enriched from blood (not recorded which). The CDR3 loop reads CASSQGTGRNQPQHF. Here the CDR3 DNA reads TGTGCCAGCAGCCAAGGGACAGGGCGCAATCAGCCCCAGCATTTT.